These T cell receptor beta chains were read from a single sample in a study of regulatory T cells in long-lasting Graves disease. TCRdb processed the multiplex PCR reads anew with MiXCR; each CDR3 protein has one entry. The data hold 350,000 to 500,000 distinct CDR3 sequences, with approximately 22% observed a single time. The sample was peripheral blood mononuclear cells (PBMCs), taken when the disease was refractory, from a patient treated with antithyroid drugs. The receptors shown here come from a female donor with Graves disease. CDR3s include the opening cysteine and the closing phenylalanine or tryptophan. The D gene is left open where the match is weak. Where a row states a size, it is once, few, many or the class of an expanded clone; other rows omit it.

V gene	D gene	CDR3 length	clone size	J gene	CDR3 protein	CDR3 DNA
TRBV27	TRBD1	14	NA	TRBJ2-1	CASSLDRTLVEQFF	TGTGCCAGCAGTCTGGACAGGACCTTGGTCGAGCAGTTCTTC
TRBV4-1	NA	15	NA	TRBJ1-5	CASSQVHPSNQPQHF	TGTGCCAGCAGCCAAGTCCACCCTAGCAATCAGCCCCAGCATTTT
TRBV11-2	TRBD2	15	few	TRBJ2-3	CASSFLAGVTDTQYF	TGTGCCAGCAGCTTTCTAGCGGGAGTAACAGATACGCAGTATTTT
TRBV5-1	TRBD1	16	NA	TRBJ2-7	CASSRDRGLSSYEQYF	TGCGCCAGCAGCAGAGATAGGGGGCTTTCGTCCTACGAGCAGTACTTC
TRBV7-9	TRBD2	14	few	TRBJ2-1	CASSRSGSGNEQFF	TGTGCCAGCAGCCGCAGCGGTAGCGGGAATGAGCAGTTCTTC
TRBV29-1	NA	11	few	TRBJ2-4	CSVDSQNIQYF	TGCAGCGTTGACAGCCAAAACATTCAGTACTTC
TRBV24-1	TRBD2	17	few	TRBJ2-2	CATSDAGLAGGTGELFF	TGTGCCACCAGTGATGCGGGACTAGCGGGAGGGACCGGGGAGCTGTTTTTT
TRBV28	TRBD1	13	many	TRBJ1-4	CASRRTGGEKLFF	TGTGCCAGCCGCCGGACAGGGGGTGAAAAACTGTTTTTT
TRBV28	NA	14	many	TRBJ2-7	CASSSRGRYYEQYF	TGTGCCAGCAGTAGCCGGGGGAGATACTACGAGCAGTACTTC
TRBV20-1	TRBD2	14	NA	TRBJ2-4	CSARPGLARDGMYF	TGCAGTGCTAGGCCGGGACTAGCGAGAGACGGCATGTACTTC
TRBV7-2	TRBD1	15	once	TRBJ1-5	CASSRTGDVNQPQHF	TGTGCCAGCAGCAGGACAGGGGATGTCAATCAGCCCCAGCATTTT
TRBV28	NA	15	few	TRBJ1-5	CASSGGGNSNQPQHF	TGTGCCAGCAGTGGCGGGGGGAATAGCAATCAGCCCCAGCATTTT
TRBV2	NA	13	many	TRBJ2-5	CASGSGRDETQYF	TGTGCCAGCGGTTCCGGCAGGGACGAGACCCAGTACTTC
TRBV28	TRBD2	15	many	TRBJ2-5	CASSSRLAGAETQYF	TGTGCCAGCAGCTCGCGACTAGCGGGAGCGGAGACCCAGTACTTC
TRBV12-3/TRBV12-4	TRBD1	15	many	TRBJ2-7	CASRRTGTGRHEQYF	TGTGCCAGCAGGCGGACGGGGACAGGGAGGCACGAGCAGTACTTC
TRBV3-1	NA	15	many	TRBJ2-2	CASSQGLYSTGELFF	TGTGCCAGCAGCCAGGGGCTGTATAGCACCGGGGAGCTGTTTTTT
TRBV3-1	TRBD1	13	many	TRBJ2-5	CASSPTGIETQYF	TGTGCCAGCAGCCCGACAGGGATTGAGACCCAGTACTTC
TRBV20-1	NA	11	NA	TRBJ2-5	CSAREQETQYF	TGCAGTGCTAGGGAGCAAGAGACCCAGTACTTC
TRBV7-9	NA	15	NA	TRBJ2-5	CASSDLDRSQETQYF	TGTGCCAGCAGCGACCTCGACAGGTCCCAAGAGACCCAGTACTTC
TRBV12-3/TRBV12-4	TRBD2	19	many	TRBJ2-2	CASSLVALAEKVNTGELFF	TGTGCCAGCAGTTTAGTGGCGCTAGCGGAGAAAGTGAACACCGGGGAGCTGTTTTTT
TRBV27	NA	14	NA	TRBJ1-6	CASRGGPHNSPLHF	TGTGCCAGCAGAGGGGGGCCCCATAATTCACCCCTCCACTTT
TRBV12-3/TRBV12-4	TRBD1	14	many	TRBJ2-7	CASRSGQGVYEQYF	TGTGCCAGCAGATCGGGACAGGGGGTCTACGAGCAGTACTTC
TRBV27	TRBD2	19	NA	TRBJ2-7	CASSLGPQTSGTVPYEQYF	TGTGCCAGCAGTTTAGGCCCCCAGACTAGCGGGACCGTTCCCTACGAGCAGTACTTC
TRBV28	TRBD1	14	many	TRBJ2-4	CASSPDRAKNIQYF	TGTGCCAGCAGCCCGGACAGGGCCAAAAACATTCAGTACTTC
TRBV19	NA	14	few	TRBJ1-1	CASSITGLNTEAFF	TGTGCCAGTAGTATCACAGGTTTGAACACTGAAGCTTTCTTT
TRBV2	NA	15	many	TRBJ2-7	CASSEGSKGPYEQYF	TGTGCCAGCAGTGAGGGGAGTAAAGGACCCTACGAGCAGTACTTC
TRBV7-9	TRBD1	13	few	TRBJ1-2	CASSLQGLEGYTF	TGTGCCAGCAGCCTACAGGGGTTGGAGGGCTACACCTTC
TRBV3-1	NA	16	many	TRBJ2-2	CASSQVASRNTGELFF	TGTGCCAGCAGCCAAGTGGCTAGCAGGAACACCGGGGAGCTGTTTTTT
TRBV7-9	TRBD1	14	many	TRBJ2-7	CASTSQQGADEQYF	TGTGCCAGCACCTCGCAACAGGGGGCTGACGAGCAGTACTTC